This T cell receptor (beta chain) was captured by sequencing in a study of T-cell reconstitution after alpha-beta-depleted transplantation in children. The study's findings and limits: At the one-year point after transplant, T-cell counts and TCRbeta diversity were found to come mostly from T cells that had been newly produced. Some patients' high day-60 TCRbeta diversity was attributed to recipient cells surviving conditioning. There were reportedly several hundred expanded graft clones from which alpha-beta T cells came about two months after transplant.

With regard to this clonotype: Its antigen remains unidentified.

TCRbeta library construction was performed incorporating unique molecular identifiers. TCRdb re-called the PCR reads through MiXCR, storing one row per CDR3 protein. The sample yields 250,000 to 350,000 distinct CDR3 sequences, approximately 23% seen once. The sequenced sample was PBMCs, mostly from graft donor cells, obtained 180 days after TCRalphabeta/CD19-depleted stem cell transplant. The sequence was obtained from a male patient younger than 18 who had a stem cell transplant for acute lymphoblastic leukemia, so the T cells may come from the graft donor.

The CDR3, as DNA: TGCGCCAGCACCCGTCATGCTAGCCTCTCCTACAATGAGCAGTTCTTC. It codes for CASTRHASLSYNEQFF. The genes are TRBV10-2 and TRBJ2-1; D may be TRBD2 (5 bases). The CDR3 contains 16 residues. Germline assignment: CDR1 WSHSY and CDR2 SAAADI. With 7 bases removed from V and 0 bases from J, the gap between germline ends came to 16 bases.